This T cell receptor (beta chain) was documented in a study of T cell responses to AZD1222 COVID-19 vaccine. The method was immunoSEQ multiplex PCR; TCRdb's version includes in-frame clones alone and lacks a portion of them. The data show nearly 95,000 clones, approximately 92% seen once. This CDR3 comprises 19 residues. CDR1 MNHEY and CDR2 SVGEGT come from the germline V gene. Unmatched junction bases numbered 16, after V lost 5 bases and J lost 0 bases. Study observations and caveats: Repertoire sampling was restricted to post-peak T cell response timepoints. Regions left unmutated in variants are reportedly the target of nearly half of spike-specific TCRs.

This clone has just a few counts. Its target is unknown. This receptor was obtained from an adult who received the AZD1222 COVID-19 vaccine. V gene TRBV6-2 or TRBV6-3 combines with J gene TRBJ2-4; the match to TRBD1 covers 7 bases. The sample in question was peripheral blood, obtained 28 days after the second AZD1222 dose. This chain's CDR3 is CASSHGRDRALLAKNIQYF. CDR3 coding DNA: TGTGCCAGCAGTCACGGCCGGGACAGAGCATTACTAGCCAAAAACATTCAGTACTTC.